These T cell receptor beta chains were read from a single sample in a study of CD8 T cells in Susac syndrome. TCRdb recomputed calls from the immunoSEQ multiplex PCR reads with MiXCR, one row per CDR3 protein. The sample lists around 110,000 distinct CDR3 sequences, roughly 95% occurring once. Sequencing was done on a sample of CD4+ T cells from PBMCs. The receptors stem from a human donor with Susac syndrome. Both conserved end residues are part of each CDR3.

TRBV3-1 CASSAPGSGYTF
TRBV6-1 CASSKTSGSPTDTQYF
TRBV6-6 CASSHNRGPSYEQYF
TRBV18 CASSPGQGLFNEQFF
TRBV28 CASHGRPQETQYF
TRBV7-9 CASSHRDRNYEQYF
TRBV7-3 CASSATAYNEQFF
TRBV5-6 CASSLSGKETQYF
TRBV12-3/TRBV12-4 CASSPERNTEAFF
TRBV11-3 CASSDNTSGPRFF
TRBV15 CATSRGNTGGKDEQYF
TRBV5-1 CASSANSGMGYTF
TRBV18 CASSPGGRTEAFF
TRBV20-1 CSLEGLYNEQFF
TRBV7-9 CASSLGPGQGPKAFF
TRBV19 CATAGDRNTEAFF
TRBV3-1 CASSPLAGGGTDTQYF
TRBV27 CASSPAFYGNQPQHF
TRBV9 CASSVTANQPQHF
TRBV5-4 CASSRGTRNTEAFF
TRBV7-2 CASSAQGSGEQYF
TRBV20-1 CSARTAGQGYGYTF
TRBV5-1 CASSLAADQPQHF
TRBV28 CASSSGQNTGELFF
TRBV7-3 CASSLTGGSSYNEQFF
TRBV30 CASEGQGRETQYF
TRBV20-1 CSAGQVGGYGYTF
TRBV6-5 CASTPWQGTYEQYF
TRBV12-3/TRBV12-4 CASSWTANTEAFF
TRBV5-1 CASSSSGSGNTIYF
TRBV7-9 CASSLMGAITNYGYTF
TRBV20-1 CSASPSSGTDTQYF
TRBV6-1 CASSPQTSGGVNEQFF
TRBV29-1 CSGTSGSETQYF
TRBV6-1 CASSGGRVTSTDTQYF
TRBV25-1 CASSVVDGRKTQYF
TRBV4-2 CASSQGPTGWTEAFF
TRBV6-6 CASSYLGNADTQYF
TRBV11-3 CASSPGIGPLYEQYF
TRBV29-1 CSVTPRRGYTDTQYF
TRBV20-1 CSAPRGTGGQETQYF